This T cell receptor (beta chain) was captured in a study of control samples from healthy donors and cancer patients. This clone was found once. The CDR3 runs to 14 residues. V gave up 4 bases and J gave up 2 bases; unmatched junction bases: 5. Germline CDR1 and CDR2: SGDLS and YYNGEE. Assay used: immunoSEQ multiplex PCR; TCRdb lists only in-frame clones, some missing. The sample lists 95,000 to 150,000 clones, around 94% occurring once. Sequencing was carried out using PBMCs. The clonotype was recovered from a man aged 80 or over with head and neck cancer. The chain uses TRBV9 and TRBJ2-7; TRBD1 matches 8 bases. The CDR3 DNA reads TGTGCCAGCAGCACAGGACAGGGTACCTACGAGCAGTACTTC. This sequence encodes CASSTGQGTYEQYF. Full variable domain (missing parts from reference TRBV9 and TRBJ2-7): DSGVTQTPKHLITATGQRVTLRCSPRSGDLSVYWYQQSLDQGLQFLIQYYNGEERAKGNILERFSAQQFPDLHSELNLSSLELGDSALYFCASSTGQGTYEQYFGPGTRLTVT.